Listed below are T cell receptor beta chains from one sample, sequenced in a study of response to subunit inactivated influenza vaccine. Via MiXCR, TCRdb re-called the RT-PCR reads, giving one row per CDR3 protein. This table has around 600,000 distinct CDR3 sequences, 11% appearing once. The sample was also reused in another study, on T cells expressing NK-cell markers.

Sample: PBMCs from blood, taken on the day of vaccination. These receptors originate from a man in his fifties who received an inactivated influenza vaccine. Each CDR3 is given with its conserved first and last residue.

cdr3_aa j_call v_call
CSAEQGGSNQPQHF TRBJ1-5 TRBV20-1
CASSPGDQETQYF TRBJ2-5 TRBV6-2/TRBV6-3
CSASVQRGTGELFF TRBJ2-2 TRBV20-1
CASSVPGRETQYF TRBJ2-5 TRBV7-9
CASSLKGGRGFFYEQYF TRBJ2-7 TRBV27
CASSHRSEQFF TRBJ2-1 TRBV3-1
CASSFIEGQPQHF TRBJ1-5 TRBV6-2/TRBV6-3
CASSSGTGPQPQHF TRBJ1-5 TRBV19
CSVRGAHEQYF TRBJ2-7 TRBV29-1
CATSDFWDTTDTQYF TRBJ2-3 TRBV24-1